The 17 T cell receptor beta chains below come from one sample, sequenced in a study of tumor and adjacent non-tumor tissue in lung cancer (dated by TCRdb to 2017 to 2018). RNA was isolated from bulk, unsorted tissue, and RNA quality was assessed with a NanoDrop ND-1000 and an Agilent 2100. The normal lung samples consisted of distant non-tumor tissue collected more than 3 cm from the tumor edge. The protocol used for the library was multiplex PCR. Sequencing instrument: Illumina HiSeq 2500. TCRbeta libraries were built by three rounds of nested PCR using primers (Table S4), following protocols modified from ARM-PCR. TCRdb reprocessed the public reads (quality trimming at Q25 with fastp, clone calling with MiXCR) and kept in-frame beta chains. Rows are combined by CDR3 protein, so each entry shows the most common genes and DNA. A total of 80,000 or so distinct CDR3 sequences appear in this sample, more than 80% of them only once. The biggest ten clones account for about 51% of the sample.

What was sequenced was distant non-tumor lung tissue. The receptors were sampled from a man aged 60-69 years with non-small cell lung cancer.

Remarks on this clonotype: The junction departs from germline at one end; a sequencing error may be responsible. V and J are TRBV5-4 and TRBJ2-6; D remains ambiguous. The CDR3 is 18 residues long. Germline V gene data show CDR1 as SGHNT and CDR2 as YYREEE (reference sequence). CDR3 residues: CASGLDSSSPSGANVLTF. CDR3 DNA sequence: TGTGCCAGCGGCTTGGATTCCAGCTCCCCCTCTGGGGCCAACGTCCTGACTTTC.

This clonotype has ten or more counts. The chain links TRBV20-1 to TRBJ2-7, with 8 nucleotides matching TRBD2. V trimming: 6 bases; J trimming: 2 bases; junction bases outside the gene matches: 9. Germline lookup yields CDR1 DFQATT and CDR2 SNEGSKA (reference sequence). The CDR3 length is 14 residues. The CDR3, as DNA: TGCAGTGCCGGCCTGGCGGGAGGCCCCTACGAGCAGTACTTC. Translated: CSAGLAGGPYEQYF.

A word on this clonotype: As the CDR3 is not closed by the conserved phenylalanine or tryptophan, this likely results from a read error. The chain links TRBV20-1 to TRBJ2-1, with 8 bases fitting TRBD2. The length of the CDR3 is 13 residues. Germline V lookup: CDR1 DFQATT, CDR2 SNEGSKA (reference sequence). J lost 13 bases, V lost 2 bases, and 10 bases had no gene match. Here the CDR3 DNA reads TGCAGTGCTAGAACTAGCGGTGTCAGTGAACAGTTCATC. The encoded protein is CSARTSGVSEQFI.

A word on this clonotype: The CDR3 end shows no conserved phenylalanine or tryptophan, and so a read error is likely. The chain carries TRBV11-2 and TRBJ2-7; TRBD1 or TRBD2 may be the D gene (6 bases each). CDR3 size: 16 residues. Germline V CDR1 and CDR2: SGHAT, FQNNGV. The DNA for the CDR3 is TGTGCCAGCAGCCCAAACTATAGCGGACAGCGCTACAAGCAGTACCTC. Translating gives CASSPNYSGQRYKQYL.

A single count supports this clonotype. No conserved phenylalanine or tryptophan ends this CDR3, so it is likely a read error. The gene calls are TRBV6-5 and TRBJ2-5; maybe TRBD1 (6 bases). This CDR3 is 14 amino acids long. The V gene's germline CDR1 is MNHEY and CDR2 SVGAGI. V was clipped by 5 bases and J by 9 bases, with 19 bases between them. CDR3 DNA: TGTGCCAGCAGTGATACCGGGACCGCAGGGGCCCAGTACATG. Protein: CASSDTGTAGAQYM.

This clonotype was counted a single time. Because the CDR3 is missing its conserved closing phenylalanine or tryptophan, this is likely a read error. The rearrangement links TRBV7-8 to TRBJ2-5; TRBD1 aligns across 10 bases. Germline V gene data show CDR1 as SGHVS and CDR2 as FQNEAQ. Germline trimming cut 5 bases from V and 5 bases from J; bases unmatched to any gene: 11. CDR3 size: 16 residues. The CDR3 nucleotides are TGTGCCAGCAGCCCCCAGACAGGGGGCCTTGTGGAGACCCAGTACATC. As protein: CASSPQTGGLVETQYI.

Comments on this clonotype: A junction end diverges from the germline sequence, so it may reflect a read error. V gene TRBV12-3 or TRBV12-4 combines with J gene TRBJ2-2, with D perhaps TRBD2 (5 bases). There are 14 residues in the CDR3. The CDR3 reads CASSPTEITGELLF. The DNA of the CDR3 is TGTGCCAGCAGCCCTACAGAGATAACCGGGGAGCTGTTATTT.

This chain links TRBV4-1 with TRBJ1-2, with a weak D call TRBD1 (6 bases). The CDR3 covers 14 residues. Germline V lookup: CDR1 MGHRA, CDR2 YSYEKL. The CDR3 reads CDTSPDSTSFGYTF. In DNA, the CDR3 is TGCGACACCAGCCCGGACAGCACCTCCTTCGGCTACACCTTC.

The rearrangement links TRBV12-5 to TRBJ2-7; D perhaps matches TRBD2 (5 bases). In germline, CDR1 is LGHNT, CDR2 FRNRAP. The V end was cut by 1 base, the J end by 10 bases, with 20 bases between. The CDR3 extends over 15 amino acids. The CDR3 loop reads CASGLDHTGSYNQYF. Written as DNA, the CDR3 is TGTGCTAGTGGTTTGGACCACACGGGGAGCTACAATCAGTACTTC.

With regard to this clonotype: At one of its ends the junction is not consistent with the germline gene, which may arise from a read error. The chain uses TRBV29-1 and TRBJ2-4; perhaps TRBD1 as D (7 bases). CDR1 and CDR2 from the germline V gene are SQVTM and ANQGSEA. There are 18 residues in the CDR3. The CDR3 region is CSVEHPEGSRGAKTIKYF. In DNA, the CDR3 is TGCAGTGTTGAACACCCGGAGGGGAGCAGGGGGGCCAAAACCATTAAGTACTTC.

Concerning this clonotype itself: Lacking the conserved final phenylalanine or tryptophan, this CDR3 likely reflects a read error. This sequence joins TRBV4-3 and TRBJ1-1, with D uncertain. The CDR3 runs 16 residues. The germline gives CDR1 LGHNA, CDR2 YSLEER. The CDR3 sequence: CASSQDHSRSNTEAFY. CDR3 DNA sequence: TGCGCCAGCAGTCAAGATCATAGTCGGTCCAACACTGAAGCTTTCTAT.

Concerning this clonotype: This CDR3 is missing its conserved last phenylalanine or tryptophan, likely due to a read error. The J gene is TRBJ2-5, the V gene TRBV5-6; D unresolved. The CDR3 sequence is 13 residues long. Deletions cut 2 bases from V and 2 bases from J, with 7 bases between. Germline CDR1 is SGHDT and CDR2 is YYEEEE. DNA for the CDR3: TGTGCCAGCAGCTTTTCCCCACAAGAGACCCAGTACCTC. Encoded protein: CASSFSPQETQYL.

Points on this clonotype: A junction end diverges from the germline sequence, so it may reflect a read error. The J gene is TRBJ1-2, the V gene TRBV20-1, with a possible D match to TRBD1 (5 bases). The CDR3 is 13 amino acids. CDR1 is DFQATT, CDR2 SNEGSKA, per germline (reference sequence). Here the CDR3 DNA reads TGCAGTGCTGCTCCAGGGACTACTGATGGCTATAGCTTC. Its protein product is CSAAPGTTDGYSF.

J is TRBJ1-1 and V is TRBV11-2, with 8 bases lining up with TRBD1. The CDR3 is 14 amino acids. V shed 7 bases and J 11 bases; nucleotides not matched to a gene: 15. Germline V gene lookup returns CDR1 SGHAT and CDR2 FQNNGV. The CDR3, as DNA: TGTGCCAGCAAGTTAGCCCCCGGGACAGGAGGGGCTTTCTTT. Translated, it gives CASKLAPGTGGAFF.

The gene calls are TRBV11-2 and TRBJ2-5, with D possibly TRBD1 on 6 matching bases. Trimming shortened V by 4 bases and J by 8 bases, and 23 bases separated the two germline ends. This CDR3 contains 16 residues. Per the germline V gene, CDR1 is SGHAT and CDR2 is FQNNGV. The CDR3 coding sequence is TGTGCCAGCAGCTCCACGATGTGGGGGCCAAAGGATACCCAGTACTTC. It specifies CASSSTMWGPKDTQYF.

This clonotype was seen at least ten times. The chain joins TRBV4-3 to TRBJ2-4, with D tentatively TRBD2 (6 bases). CDR3 size: 15 residues. In germline, CDR1 is LGHNA, CDR2 YSLEER. The ends were cut back, 0 bases at V and 10 bases at J, with 16 bases in the middle. DNA of the CDR3: TGCGCCAGCAGCCAAGATCGGGCGGGGAAGGCTATTCAGTACTTC. It is translated as CASSQDRAGKAIQYF.

V gene TRBV11-3 combines with J gene TRBJ2-5, with a possible D match to TRBD2 (5 bases). From germline, CDR1 is SGHNT and CDR2 YENEEA. This CDR3 has 13 amino acids. CDR3 in amino acids: CTNSFTGEETQYF. Written as DNA, the CDR3 is TGTACAAACAGCTTCACCGGGGAAGAGACCCAGTACTTC.